The rows below give T cell receptor beta chains drawn from one sample of a study of blood T cell repertoires in COVID-19. Profiling relied on immunoSEQ multiplex PCR, and the TCRdb table lists in-frame clones only, not all of them. The table includes 120,000 or so clones, approximately 82% detected once. Sequencing was carried out using peripheral blood. The source is a man between 60 and 75 years old with acute or convalescent COVID-19. The CDR3 runs from the conserved cysteine through the conserved F or W. The order of the fields is V gene, J gene, D gene, clone size, CDR3 DNA, CDR3 protein. The D gene is left open where the match is weak. The listing skips clone size in some rows; elsewhere it reads once, few, many or a size class.

V: TRBV28; J: TRBJ1-2; D: TRBD1; size: -; DNA: TGTGCCAGCAGTTTATGGGGACCTACAGGGACAGGCTATGGCTACACCTTC; CDR3: CASSLWGPTGTGYGYTF
V: TRBV5-5; J: TRBJ1-1; D: -; size: -; DNA: TGTGCCAGCAGCTTGGAAAAGCGCACCATGAACACTGAAGCTTTCTTT; CDR3: CASSLEKRTMNTEAFF
V: TRBV6-5; J: TRBJ1-3; D: -; size: -; DNA: TGTGCCAGCATTTGGGGCTCCTCTGGAAACACCATATATTTT; CDR3: CASIWGSSGNTIYF
V: TRBV3-1/TRBV3-2; J: TRBJ1-5; D: TRBD1; size: -; DNA: TGTGCCAGCAGCCAAAAACAGGGGCGAAATCAGCCCCAGCATTTT; CDR3: CASSQKQGRNQPQHF
V: TRBV28; J: TRBJ1-1; D: TRBD1; size: -; DNA: TGTGCCAGTAACGGACAGGGCCAACTTGAAGCTTTCTTT; CDR3: CASNGQGQLEAFF
V: TRBV5-1; J: TRBJ2-3; D: TRBD2; size: -; DNA: TGCGCCAGCAGCTTGGGGGGACTAGCGGGAGCTGTAGATACGCAGTATTTT; CDR3: CASSLGGLAGAVDTQYF
V: TRBV28; J: TRBJ2-2; D: TRBD2; size: -; DNA: TGTGCCAGCAGTTTCCAGCTCGCACTAGCGGGAGGGACGAACACCGGGGAGCTGTTTTTT; CDR3: CASSFQLALAGGTNTGELFF
V: TRBV9; J: TRBJ1-6; D: -; size: -; DNA: TGTGCCAGCAGCGTAGGTCGTAATTCACCCCTCCACTTT; CDR3: CASSVGRNSPLHF
V: TRBV24-1; J: TRBJ1-5; D: TRBD1; size: -; DNA: TGTGCCACCAGTGATAGGACAGGCCCCAATCAGCCCCAGCATTTT; CDR3: CATSDRTGPNQPQHF
V: TRBV19; J: TRBJ2-3; D: TRBD2; size: -; DNA: TGTGCCAGTAGTACGCCAGTAGCGGGAGAGGACGATACGCAGTATTTT; CDR3: CASSTPVAGEDDTQYF
V: TRBV2; J: TRBJ1-1; D: -; size: -; DNA: TGTGCCAGCAGTGACAGGGCGGTCGGAGCTTTCTTT; CDR3: CASSDRAVGAFF
V: TRBV5-6; J: TRBJ2-3; D: TRBD1; size: -; DNA: TGTGCCAGCAGCTTTGGACAGGGGAGCACAGATACGCAGTATTTT; CDR3: CASSFGQGSTDTQYF
V: TRBV11-2; J: TRBJ2-7; D: -; size: few; DNA: TGTGCCAGCAGCTATCCGGGAGCGACCTACGAGCAGTACTTC; CDR3: CASSYPGATYEQYF
V: TRBV7-3; J: TRBJ2-1; D: -; size: -; DNA: TGTGCCAGCAGCTCCGGACTGGACTACAATGAGCAGTTCTTC; CDR3: CASSSGLDYNEQFF
V: TRBV5-1; J: TRBJ2-2; D: TRBD2; size: -; DNA: TGCGCCAGCAGCTTGCTAGCGGGCCGCACGAACACCGGGGAGCTGTTTTTT; CDR3: CASSLLAGRTNTGELFF
V: TRBV2; J: TRBJ2-3; D: -; size: -; DNA: TGTGCCAGCAGTGAATTTAGAACGCAGTATTTT; CDR3: CASSEFRTQYF
V: TRBV5-8; J: TRBJ1-4; D: -; size: -; DNA: TGTGCCAGTCGCAACAGGGCAACTAATGAAAAACTGTTTTTT; CDR3: CASRNRATNEKLFF
V: TRBV7-3; J: TRBJ2-7; D: -; size: once; DNA: TGTGCCAGCAGCTTAGCAGGGCTGGGTGAGCAGTACTTC; CDR3: CASSLAGLGEQYF
V: TRBV2; J: TRBJ2-6; D: TRBD1; size: -; DNA: TGTGCCAGCAGTCAGGGGGTCATCTCTGGGGCCAACGTCCTGACTTTC; CDR3: CASSQGVISGANVLTF
V: TRBV28; J: TRBJ1-3; D: -; size: -; DNA: TGTGCCAGCAGTTCTTGGGAGGCTGGAAACACCATATATTTT; CDR3: CASSSWEAGNTIYF
V: TRBV5-1; J: TRBJ2-7; D: TRBD1; size: -; DNA: TGCGCCAGCAGCACAAGACAGGGCTGGTACGAGCAGTACTTC; CDR3: CASSTRQGWYEQYF
V: TRBV9; J: TRBJ2-2; D: -; size: few; DNA: TGTGCCAGCAGCCCCCGACAGTCATCCAACACCGGGGAGCTGTTTTTT; CDR3: CASSPRQSSNTGELFF
V: TRBV27; J: TRBJ2-2; D: -; size: once; DNA: TGTGCCAGCAGTTTGTATAGCTCACGACGGGGCACCGGGGAGCTGTTTTTT; CDR3: CASSLYSSRRGTGELFF
V: TRBV28; J: TRBJ2-5; D: -; size: -; DNA: TGTGCCAGCGCCACAGGCGGAAAGACCCAGTACTTC; CDR3: CASATGGKTQYF
V: TRBV7-3; J: TRBJ1-1; D: -; size: -; DNA: TGTGCCAGCGGCTACGGTCCGAACACTGAAGCTTTCTTT; CDR3: CASGYGPNTEAFF
V: TRBV18; J: TRBJ1-2; D: TRBD1; size: -; DNA: TGTGCCAGCTCACCGCTTCGGACAGGAGACTATGGCTACACCTTC; CDR3: CASSPLRTGDYGYTF
V: TRBV10-3; J: TRBJ1-1; D: TRBD1; size: -; DNA: TGTGCCATCAGCCGGACAGGGGCGACTGAAGCTTTCTTT; CDR3: CAISRTGATEAFF
V: TRBV24-1; J: TRBJ1-1; D: TRBD1; size: -; DNA: TGTGCCAGCCCACCGGGACAGGGAGGGCCTGAAGCTTTCTTT; CDR3: CASPPGQGGPEAFF
V: TRBV29-1; J: TRBJ2-2; D: -; size: -; DNA: TGCAGCGCAACAACAGATTTCGCGAACACCGGGGAGCTGTTTTTT; CDR3: CSATTDFANTGELFF
V: TRBV6-6; J: TRBJ2-7; D: -; size: -; DNA: TGTGCCAGCAGCGTCGATCGGACAGGGAGGGACGAGCAGTACTTC; CDR3: CASSVDRTGRDEQYF
V: TRBV28; J: TRBJ2-3; D: TRBD1; size: -; DNA: TGTGCCAGCAGTTTCACAGGGGCCGCCGGCACAGATACGCAGTATTTT; CDR3: CASSFTGAAGTDTQYF
V: TRBV18; J: TRBJ1-4; D: TRBD1; size: -; DNA: TGTGCCAGCTCACCCCGGACAGGGGGCAGTGAAAAACTGTTTTTT; CDR3: CASSPRTGGSEKLFF
V: TRBV7-9; J: TRBJ1-2; D: TRBD1; size: -; DNA: TGTGCCAGCAGCGATCGACAGGGCCTTAACTATGGCTACACCTTC; CDR3: CASSDRQGLNYGYTF
V: TRBV2; J: TRBJ1-3; D: -; size: -; DNA: TGTGCCAGCAGTGGTGGGACACCCTCTGGAAACACCATATATTTT; CDR3: CASSGGTPSGNTIYF
V: TRBV5-6; J: TRBJ1-2; D: TRBD1; size: -; DNA: TGTGCCAGCAGCCCGGGACAGGGTAAGAGGGACTATGGCTACACCTTC; CDR3: CASSPGQGKRDYGYTF
V: TRBV30; J: TRBJ1-2; D: TRBD1; size: -; DNA: TGTGCCTGGAGTGCCCCCAGGGGGTTGAGGGTCTATGGCTACACCTTC; CDR3: CAWSAPRGLRVYGYTF
V: TRBV27; J: TRBJ2-7; D: TRBD2; size: -; DNA: TGTGCCAGCAGAGCTACTAGCGGGGTCTCCTACGAGCAGTACTTC; CDR3: CASRATSGVSYEQYF
V: TRBV30; J: TRBJ2-2; D: TRBD2; size: once; DNA: TGTGCCTGGACTAGCGGGAGGCCCGGGGAGCTGTTTTTT; CDR3: CAWTSGRPGELFF
V: TRBV6-1; J: TRBJ1-1; D: -; size: -; DNA: TGTGCCAGCAGTTTCCAGGTAACCTACACTGAAGCTTTCTTT; CDR3: CASSFQVTYTEAFF
V: TRBV28; J: TRBJ2-7; D: -; size: -; DNA: TGTGCCAGCAAGGGGATGAACTACGAGCAGTACTTC; CDR3: CASKGMNYEQYF
V: TRBV7-9; J: TRBJ1-4; D: -; size: -; DNA: TGTGCCAGCAGCTTCTCGCACGAGACACGGGGAGAAAAACTGTTTTTT; CDR3: CASSFSHETRGEKLFF
V: TRBV19; J: TRBJ1-1; D: TRBD1; size: -; DNA: TGTGCCAGTAGTATCCCGGGACAGGGAACTTTCTTT; CDR3: CASSIPGQGTFF
V: TRBV29-1; J: TRBJ2-7; D: TRBD1; size: -; DNA: TGCAGCGTCCGACAGGGTACCTACGAGCAGTACTTC; CDR3: CSVRQGTYEQYF
V: TRBV5-1; J: TRBJ2-2; D: TRBD1; size: -; DNA: TGCGCCAGCAGCCCCAGGACAGGGGCGAACACCGGGGAGCTGTTTTTT; CDR3: CASSPRTGANTGELFF
V: TRBV12-3/TRBV12-4; J: TRBJ1-2; D: -; size: -; DNA: TGTGCCAGCAGCCTCGGTAGTGAGAGCGTGGCCTTC; CDR3: CASSLGSESVAF
V: TRBV28; J: TRBJ2-1; D: TRBD2; size: -; DNA: TGTGCCAGCAGTCCCTCGCTAGCGGGAATCTATGAGCAGTTCTTC; CDR3: CASSPSLAGIYEQFF
V: TRBV24-1; J: TRBJ1-5; D: -; size: -; DNA: TGTGCCACCAGTGACACCCAGAGGAGTCAGCCCCAGCATTTT; CDR3: CATSDTQRSQPQHF